Listed below are T cell receptor beta chains from one sample, sequenced in a study of T cell repertoires in cytomegalovirus infection. These TCRs are of unknown antigen specificity. TCRdb reprocessed the reads via MiXCR and lists one record per CDR3 protein. The sample records around 140,000 distinct CDR3 sequences, roughly 32% being singletons. The sample here was CD8+ T cells from cultured PBMCs, taken from culture after CMV antigen stimulation. Every receptor here comes from a human donor in good health (CMV status not recorded). Some clones in this sample may be carry-over from other donors' samples. Each CDR3 is given with its conserved first and last residue. The order of the fields is V gene, D gene, J gene, clone size, CDR3 DNA, CDR3 protein. D genes are given only for firm matches. Rows may omit the clone size; those that give it use once, few, many or a size class.

TRBV27	NA	TRBJ1-3	few	TGTGCCAGCAGTTTATTCGCCCCGGATAGTCCCTCTGGAAACACCATATATTTT	CASSLFAPDSPSGNTIYF
TRBV7-9	NA	TRBJ2-3	few	TGTGCCAGCAGCTTAGCTCTATCGTGGGATACGCAGTATTTT	CASSLALSWDTQYF
TRBV12-3/TRBV12-4	TRBD1	TRBJ1-4	NA	TGTGCCAGCAGTTTGGACAGGGTTGATGAAAAACTGTTTTTT	CASSLDRVDEKLFF
TRBV11-1	NA	TRBJ1-2	few	TGTGCCAGCAGCTCACAGAGGGGCTATGGCTACACCTTC	CASSSQRGYGYTF
TRBV6-6	TRBD1	TRBJ1-5	NA	TGTGCCAGCAGCTACATCCAGGGGGAATGGCAGCCCCAGCATTTT	CASSYIQGEWQPQHF
TRBV27	NA	TRBJ1-1	few	TGTGCCAGCTTGCGCCACGCCGGGGTTTACACTGAAGCTTTCTTT	CASLRHAGVYTEAFF
TRBV28	NA	TRBJ2-5	few	TGTGCCAGCAGTTTCGACCAAGAGACCCAGTACTTC	CASSFDQETQYF
TRBV7-2	TRBD2	TRBJ2-1	few	TGTGCCAGCAGTTTTCCCACCGGGACTAGCGAGTACAATGAGCAGTTCTTC	CASSFPTGTSEYNEQFF
TRBV20-1	NA	TRBJ2-1	NA	TGCAGTGCGCAGACCGTGTACAATGAGCAGTTCTTC	CSAQTVYNEQFF
TRBV12-3/TRBV12-4	NA	TRBJ2-3	few	TGTGCCAGCAGTTCCCTCCGCCCGGGACTTCTCGATACGCAGTATTTT	CASSSLRPGLLDTQYF
TRBV6-1	TRBD1	TRBJ2-1	few	TGTGCCAGCACCACAGGGGGCTACAATGAGCAGTTCTTC	CASTTGGYNEQFF
TRBV6-6	TRBD1	TRBJ1-1	many	TGTGCCAGCAGTTCCGCCCAGGGGGCAGCTGAAGCTTTCTTT	CASSSAQGAAEAFF
TRBV27	NA	TRBJ1-5	NA	TGTGCCAGCAGTTTATCGCCCCATCAGCCCCAGCATTTT	CASSLSPHQPQHF
TRBV12-3/TRBV12-4	NA	TRBJ2-1	many	TGTGCCAGCACCGTGGGACTGACGAATGAGCAGTTCTTC	CASTVGLTNEQFF
TRBV10-3	TRBD1	TRBJ1-2	NA	TGTGCCATCAGGCGACAGGGGGATGACTATGGCTACACCTTC	CAIRRQGDDYGYTF
TRBV12-3/TRBV12-4	NA	TRBJ1-5	few	TGTGCCAGCAGAGAAGGGCGAGATCAGCCCCAGCATTTT	CASREGRDQPQHF
TRBV12-3/TRBV12-4	NA	TRBJ1-2	NA	TGTGCCAGCATCTTAGGGGGAACGTATGGCTACACCTTC	CASILGGTYGYTF
TRBV5-4	TRBD2	TRBJ2-3	NA	TGTGCCAGCAGCTTCGGCGGGGGGTTCACAGATACGCAGTATTTT	CASSFGGGFTDTQYF
TRBV19	TRBD1	TRBJ2-1	few	TGTGCCAGTAGTATTTCCCTCTGGACAGGTTACTACAATGAGCAGTTCTTC	CASSISLWTGYYNEQFF
TRBV28	TRBD1	TRBJ2-5	many	TGTGCCAGCAGCGAGATTACAGGGGGTGGAGAGACCCAGTACTTC	CASSEITGGGETQYF
TRBV6-6	NA	TRBJ1-1	NA	TGTGCCAGCAGCCTCGACCCAAGAGAAGAAGCTTTCTTT	CASSLDPREEAFF
TRBV29-1	TRBD1	TRBJ1-2	NA	TGCAGCGCCCCAGGGGGGGCAGGCGGCTACACCTTC	CSAPGGAGGYTF
TRBV7-6	NA	TRBJ2-1	NA	TGTGCCAGCGGGGTAAGGGATGAGCAGTTCTTC	CASGVRDEQFF
TRBV7-8	NA	TRBJ2-7	NA	TGTGCCAGCAGCTTAGGAGCCTTCTCCTACGAGCAGTACTTC	CASSLGAFSYEQYF
TRBV7-2	NA	TRBJ1-1	few	TGTGCCAGCAGCTGGACGGTAGATGAAGCTTTCTTT	CASSWTVDEAFF
TRBV9	TRBD2	TRBJ2-1	NA	TGTGCCAGCGGAGCCGGGACTAGCGGAACCAATGAGCAGTTCTTC	CASGAGTSGTNEQFF
TRBV6-6	NA	TRBJ1-5	NA	TGTGCCAGCAGCCCCGTGGGAGGCAATCAGCCCCAGCATTTT	CASSPVGGNQPQHF
TRBV6-5	TRBD1	TRBJ1-1	NA	TGTGCCAGCAGCCCCGCTCTTTACAGGGGCGAATTGAACACTGAAGCTTTCTTT	CASSPALYRGELNTEAFF
TRBV7-6	NA	TRBJ2-7	NA	TGTGCCAGCAGCTTACCTGACCGGAGGGAGCAGTACTTC	CASSLPDRREQYF
TRBV4-1	NA	TRBJ1-2	NA	TGCGCCAGCAGCCATGTGGGGGGAGTCTATGGCTACACCTTC	CASSHVGGVYGYTF
TRBV7-8	TRBD2	TRBJ2-2	many	TGTGCCAGCAGCGGAAGCGGGGGCGCGGACACCGGGGAGCTGTTTTTT	CASSGSGGADTGELFF
TRBV28	NA	TRBJ1-2	few	TGTGCCAGCAGTCAACTCGGGGGGGCTAACTATGGCTACACCTTC	CASSQLGGANYGYTF
TRBV11-3	NA	TRBJ1-5	many	TGTGCCAGCAGCCCGCCTAGCCGGCAGTCCACCACTCCAAAGGGGTCTAGCAATCAGCCCCAGCATTTT	CASSPPSRQSTTPKGSSNQPQHF
TRBV7-8	NA	TRBJ2-5	many	TGTGCCAGCAGCTTAGAAATGGGGCGGGAGACCCAGTACTTC	CASSLEMGRETQYF
TRBV27	TRBD2	TRBJ2-3	few	TGTGCCAGCAGGGGACTAGCGGGGAACACAGATACGCAGTATTTT	CASRGLAGNTDTQYF
TRBV7-9	TRBD2	TRBJ2-3	few	TGTGCCAGCAGCTTAAAACTAGCGGGGATTTCCTTCCTCCCAGATACGCAGTATTTT	CASSLKLAGISFLPDTQYF
TRBV7-3	NA	TRBJ2-1	few	TGTGCCAGCAGCTTAGGGGGGGGGCCCACTGAGCAGTTCTTC	CASSLGGGPTEQFF
TRBV27	NA	TRBJ1-1	NA	TGTGCCAGCAGTTTATCGAGTTGGGGGGGAGCTTTCTTT	CASSLSSWGGAFF
TRBV6-1	NA	TRBJ1-2	few	TGTGCCAGCAGTTTCTACCCCGGGGTCTATGGCTACACCTTC	CASSFYPGVYGYTF
TRBV6-6	TRBD1	TRBJ1-5	NA	TGTGCCAGCAGGACCGGGACAGGGTTCCAGCCCCAGCATTTT	CASRTGTGFQPQHF
TRBV12-3/TRBV12-4	NA	TRBJ2-7	few	TGTGCCAGCAGTCCGATGAGGGGGGGAGGTAGCGACGAGCAGTACTTC	CASSPMRGGGSDEQYF
TRBV7-2	TRBD1	TRBJ1-1	many	TGTGCCAGCAGCTTAGTGACAGGGTATTCTATGAACACTGAAGCTTTCTTT	CASSLVTGYSMNTEAFF
TRBV15	TRBD2	TRBJ2-1	NA	TGTGCCACCAGCAGTACTAGCGGGGGGTACAATGAGCAGTTCTTC	CATSSTSGGYNEQFF
TRBV12-3/TRBV12-4	NA	TRBJ2-7	NA	TGTGCCAGCAGTTTAGGAGGGGGGAGTCCCTACGAGCAGTACTTC	CASSLGGGSPYEQYF
TRBV6-2/TRBV6-3	NA	TRBJ2-2	NA	TGTGCCAGCAGTTACTTGGTTTTTGGCGGGGAGCTGTTTTTT	CASSYLVFGGELFF
TRBV4-2	TRBD1	TRBJ1-1	few	TGTGCCAGCAGCCAGACAGGGGGCGACACTGAAGCTTTCTTT	CASSQTGGDTEAFF
TRBV12-3/TRBV12-4	TRBD1	TRBJ2-3	NA	TGTGCCAGCAGCCATCCGGGACAGGGATACAACACAGATACGCAGTATTTT	CASSHPGQGYNTDTQYF
TRBV12-3/TRBV12-4	NA	TRBJ2-2	few	TGTGCCAGCGCACCGGGACCGTGGAACACCGGGGAGCTGTTTTTT	CASAPGPWNTGELFF